The clone carrying this T cell receptor beta chain has ten or more counts. TCRdb passed the 5' RACE reads through MiXCR, listing each CDR3 protein once. The table shows around 150,000 distinct CDR3 sequences, with about 7% occurring only once. This sample was taken from a study of T cells after yellow fever vaccination. V was pared by 2 bases and J by 0 bases, with 10 bases between. This CDR3 spans 15 amino acids. The sequenced sample was CD4+ T cells sorted from PBMCs, obtained about 5 days after the first yellow fever vaccination. This receptor was identified in a man aged 18 to 29 who received the YFV17D yellow fever vaccine. The chain couples TRBV12-3 or TRBV12-4 to TRBJ1-2; no clear D. CDR3 loop: CASSLLWGANYGYTF. CDR3 sequence (DNA): TGTGCCAGCAGTTTACTGTGGGGAGCTAACTATGGCTACACCTTC.